Each of the 9 T cell receptor beta chains below was sequenced from the same sample in a study of T-cell reconstitution after alpha-beta-depleted transplantation in children (dated by TCRdb to 2015 to 2016). The treatment or condition label, as the study defines it: allogeneic hematopoietic cell transplantation with graft depleted of TCRalphabeta T cells and CD19 B cells. Library creation used PCR. The sample was run on an Illumina HiSeq 2500. TCR libraries were prepared with molecular barcoding, using unique molecular identifiers to normalize TCRbeta repertoire quantification. In TCRdb, the public reads were trimmed at Q25 with fastp and aligned with MiXCR, with productive beta chains retained. Every entry covers one CDR3 protein and lists the most common genes and DNA from its rows. A total of about 980,000 distinct CDR3 sequences appear in this sample, about 29% of them only once. The ten largest clones represent roughly 30% of the sample.

The sample was PBMCs, mostly from graft donor cells, taken 360 days after TCRalphabeta/CD19-depleted stem cell transplant. The receptors were gathered from a boy younger than two who had a stem cell transplant for SCID, so the T cells may come from the graft donor.

The genes are TRBV30 and TRBJ2-5; a weak D match, TRBD1 (6 bases). The CDR3 runs 14 residues. Germline V gives CDR1 GTSNPN, CDR2 SVGIG (reference sequence). V dropped 2 bases and J dropped 2 bases, with 12 bases sitting between them. Here the CDR3 reads CAWSSGQPQETQYF. The CDR3 region has the DNA TGTGCCTGGAGTTCCGGACAGCCTCAAGAGACCCAGTACTTC.

The V and J genes are TRBV20-1 and TRBJ2-1; 9 bases fit TRBD2. V shed 0 bases and J 7 bases; nucleotides not matched to a gene: 10. The germline gives CDR1 DFQATT, CDR2 SNEGSKA (reference sequence). This CDR3 is 16 amino acids long. CDR3 DNA sequence: TGCAGTGCTAGAGATCGAGGCGGGGGGGCCTGGAATGAGCAGTTCTTC. It yields the protein CSARDRGGGAWNEQFF.

This clonotype occurred a few times. V usage is TRBV29-1 and J usage is TRBJ2-5, with unresolved D. The CDR3 totals 11 residues. V was trimmed by 6 bases and J by 5 bases, leaving 10 bases between them. The germline CDR1 and CDR2 sequences are SQVTM and ANQGSEA. The CDR3 nucleotides are TGCAGCGTGAACGTTCGGGAGACCCAGTACTTC. Protein product: CSVNVRETQYF.

This clonotype came up a few times. For the CDR3, the DNA is TGTGCCAGCAGACGGGCCCAGAAACGGGAGAACACTGAAGCTTTCTTT. Translation: CASRRAQKRENTEAFF. This chain joins TRBV12-3 or TRBV12-4 and TRBJ1-1; D uncertain. Trimming removed 6 bases from V and 1 base from J, with 18 bases in between. CDR3 length: 16 residues.

This clonotype was observed a few times. The V gene is TRBV20-1, the J gene TRBJ2-1; D may be TRBD1 (6 bases). Per the germline V gene, CDR1 is DFQATT and CDR2 is SNEGSKA (reference sequence). The CDR3 spans 14 residues. Trimming cost V 4 bases and J 8 bases, with 18 bases left between them. Here the CDR3 DNA reads TGCAGTGCTACTACAGGGAGACGTGCCCATGAGCAGTTCTTC. Residues: CSATTGRRAHEQFF.

This rearrangement joins TRBV7-3 to TRBJ2-1, with no clear D. Germline V gene data show CDR1 as SGHTA and CDR2 as FQGTGA. CDR3 length equals 15 residues. With 4 bases removed from V and 4 bases from J, the gap between germline ends came to 14 bases. The CDR3, as DNA: TGTGCCAGCAGCTACTCTCACGGGCCTTACAATGAGCAGTTCTTC. Translating gives CASSYSHGPYNEQFF.

This chain joins TRBV6-1 and TRBJ1-4, with TRBD1 matching over 9 bases. The V and J ends lost 9 bases and 8 bases, in that order; junction bases with no gene match: 10. The CDR3 is 14 residues long. Per germline, CDR1 MNHNS and CDR2 SASEGT. The CDR3 nucleotides are TGTGCCAGTAGCTGGGACAGGGCGAAAGAAAAACTGTTTTTT. Its translation is CASSWDRAKEKLFF.

The rearrangement joins TRBV7-2 to TRBJ2-3, with 11 bases fitting TRBD2. The V segment lost 2 bases and the J segment 4 bases; nucleotides outside the gene matches: 5. The CDR3 loop spans 16 amino acids. Germline lookup yields CDR1 SGHTA and CDR2 FQGNSA. For the CDR3, the DNA is TGTGCCAGCAGCTTATATCAGACTAGCGGGGCAGATACGCAGTATTTT. Encoded protein: CASSLYQTSGADTQYF.

A few counts support this clonotype. The rearrangement uses TRBV7-6 and TRBJ1-5, with TRBD1 as a possible D gene (6 bases). Per the germline V gene, CDR1 is SGHVS and CDR2 is FNYEAQ. V was clipped by 1 base and J by 5 bases, with 12 bases between them. This CDR3 region has 15 residues. The CDR3 reads CASSLGGRGYQPQHF. The DNA for the CDR3 is TGTGCCAGCAGCTTAGGGGGCAGGGGATATCAGCCCCAGCATTTT.